This entry lists 19 T cell receptor beta chains sequenced from one sample in a study of cytomegalovirus exposure and HLA in healthy donors. PCR primers comprised 60 Vbeta and 13 Jbeta primers. The data were produced by immunoSEQ multiplex PCR, yet TCRdb's version contains in-frame clones alone and is incomplete. The repertoire has over 150,000 clones, around 80% of them found once; the top ten carry around 5%. Specimen: PBMCs. These receptors all come from a young man in good health and CMV-seronegative.

The V gene is TRBV4-1, the J gene TRBJ1-1; D not resolved. V was cut by 5 bases and J by 4 bases, with 14 bases left in between. CDR3 length equals 14 residues. In germline, CDR1 is MGHRA, CDR2 YSYEKL. The CDR3 DNA reads as TGCGCCAGCAGCTCAATGGCGGGGTTCACTGAAGCTTTCTTT. Translated, it gives CASSSMAGFTEAFF.

This chain uses TRBV9 with TRBJ2-1; the D is unclear. CDR3 length: 13 residues. V was clipped by 3 bases and J by 3 bases, with 7 bases between them. Germline V gives CDR1 SGDLS, CDR2 YYNGEE. The CDR3 DNA is TGTGCCAGCAGCGCCACAAGCTACAATGAGCAGTTCTTC. It codes for CASSATSYNEQFF. Combining the CDR3 with reference TRBV9 and TRBJ2-1 gives the whole variable domain DSGVTQTPKHLITATGQRVTLRCSPRSGDLSVYWYQQSLDQGLQFLIQYYNGEERAKGNILERFSAQQFPDLHSELNLSSLELGDSALYFCASSATSYNEQFFGPGTRLTVL.

The chain combines TRBV4-3 with TRBJ2-7; D ambiguous. The V gene lost 2 bases and the J gene lost 1 base, with 9 bases spanning the gap. The germline CDR1 and CDR2 sequences are LGHNA and YSLEER. This CDR3 is 14 amino acids long. For the CDR3, the DNA is TGCGCCAGCAGCCAAAGTTCAGGATCCTACGAGCAGTACTTC. This sequence encodes CASSQSSGSYEQYF.

The CDR3 protein is CASSQARGVYNEQFF. CDR3 coding DNA: TGCGCCAGCAGCCAAGCCCGCGGGGTGTACAATGAGCAGTTCTTC. The V gene is TRBV4-1, the J gene TRBJ2-1, with D maybe TRBD2 (6 bases). This CDR3 comprises 15 residues. Germline assignment: CDR1 MGHRA and CDR2 YSYEKL. The V end lost 1 base, the J end lost 4 bases, and 11 bases lay between the germline ends.

This chain connects TRBV30 to TRBJ2-7; weak D call: TRBD2 (6 bases). Trimming left V 0 bases short and J 0 bases short, with 12 bases between. The CDR3 sequence is 15 residues long. Germline V CDR1 and CDR2: GTSNPN, SVGIG (reference sequence). The CDR3, as DNA: TGTGCCTGGAGTGTACTAGGAGGGTCCTCCTACGAGCAGTACTTC. The encoded protein is CAWSVLGGSSYEQYF.

A remark on this clone: Other DNA sequences in this specimen translate into the identical CDR3. The chain carries TRBV6-5 and TRBJ2-5; possibly TRBD1 for D (6 bases). This CDR3 has 12 amino acids. Trimming shortened V by 6 bases and J by 5 bases, and 10 bases separated the two germline ends. In germline, CDR1 is MNHEY, CDR2 SVGAGI. The CDR3 region has the DNA TGTGCCAGCAGCGCGAGGGGGGAGACCCAGTACTTC. This sequence encodes CASSARGETQYF.

As to this clone: The same CDR3 can be traced to other DNA sequences in this sample. This chain's CDR3 is CASSQERDYEQYF. For the CDR3, the DNA is TGTGCCAGCAGCCAGGAGCGGGACTACGAGCAGTACTTC. The chain carries TRBV2 and TRBJ2-7; 7 positions match TRBD2. Germline trimming cut 6 bases from V and 3 bases from J; bases unmatched to any gene: 5. This CDR3 has 13 amino acids. The germline V gene encodes CDR1 SNHLY and CDR2 FYNNEI.

V and J are TRBV18 and TRBJ2-2; D is undetermined. Germline V lookup: CDR1 KGHSH, CDR2 LQKENI. Trimming removed 3 bases from V and 5 bases from J, with 13 bases in between. This CDR3 region has 15 residues. CDR3: CASSPLMGRTGELFF. The CDR3 nucleotides are TGTGCCAGCTCACCCCTAATGGGCAGGACCGGGGAGCTGTTTTTT.

The CDR3 spells CASSERQSNSPLHF. The DNA for the CDR3 is TGTGCCAGCAGTGAGCGGCAGTCAAATTCACCCCTCCACTTT. The chain recombines TRBV2 with TRBJ1-6; the D is unclear. The CDR3 contains 14 residues. Germline CDR1 reads SNHLY; CDR2 reads FYNNEI. Trimming took off 3 bases at V and 7 bases at J, with 10 bases between the two ends.

This chain joins TRBV18 and TRBJ2-3; TRBD1 is a possible D gene (5 bases). V was shortened by 2 bases and J by 4 bases, with 19 bases between the two germline ends. Per the germline V gene, CDR1 is KGHSH and CDR2 is LQKENI. The CDR3 is made up of 17 amino acids. The CDR3 bases are TGTGCCAGCTCACCATTACAGGCCACGATTGGCGCAGATACGCAGTATTTT. Amino acid sequence: CASSPLQATIGADTQYF.

A few counts support this clone. The chain recombines TRBV6-1 with TRBJ1-1, with 7 bases aligning to TRBD1. The germline gives CDR1 MNHNS, CDR2 SASEGT. This CDR3 contains 14 residues. The V gene end was trimmed by 6 bases and the J gene end by 4 bases; junction bases not matched to a gene: 8. CDR3 loop: CASSRQGLVTEAFF. DNA for the CDR3: TGTGCCAGCAGCCGACAGGGTTTGGTCACTGAAGCTTTCTTT.

The chain combines TRBV9 with TRBJ1-5; D is uncertain. There are 14 residues in the CDR3. Trimming removed 2 bases at V and 9 bases at J, with 15 bases between. Germline V lookup: CDR1 SGDLS, CDR2 YYNGEE. CDR3 nucleotides: TGTGCCAGCAGCGTTTCGGGGAGACTAGGGCCCCAGCATTTT. The encoded protein is CASSVSGRLGPQHF.

DNA of the CDR3: TGTGCCAGCCAAAAGGGGGCCCGAGGTACGCAGTATTTT. Its protein is CASQKGARGTQYF. V usage is TRBV6-1 and J usage is TRBJ2-3; the match to TRBD1 covers 7 bases. This CDR3 is 13 amino acids long. Germline V CDR1 and CDR2: MNHNS, SASEGT. Unmatched junction bases numbered 10, after V lost 8 bases and J lost 8 bases.

The chain couples TRBV4-1 to TRBJ2-7, with 7 bases fitting TRBD2. Germline assignment: CDR1 MGHRA and CDR2 YSYEKL. The CDR3 loop spans 15 amino acids. The ends lost 1 base at V and 1 base at J; junction bases unmatched: 4. In nucleotides, the CDR3 is TGCGCCAGCAGCCAAGGGTGGGGGGGTTCCTACGAGCAGTACTTC. Its protein is CASSQGWGGSYEQYF.

This chain links TRBV2 with TRBJ2-7; TRBD1 might be the D (6 bases). Germline V gene lookup returns CDR1 SNHLY and CDR2 FYNNEI. V shed 6 bases and J shed 2 bases, with 11 bases lying between them. The CDR3 has 13 residues. CDR3 bases: TGTGCCAGCAGCGCAGGGGACCCCTACGAGCAGTACTTC. This codes for CASSAGDPYEQYF.

The J gene is TRBJ2-5, the V gene TRBV9, with D perhaps TRBD2 (5 bases). The CDR3 loop spans 12 amino acids. Trimming pared 7 bases from V and 5 bases from J, leaving 12 bases between. In germline, CDR1 is SGDLS, CDR2 YYNGEE. The CDR3 DNA is TGTGCCAGCGGGAGTAGGTGGGAGACCCAGTACTTC. It codes for CASGSRWETQYF.

V and J are TRBV6-5 and TRBJ2-6; 7 bases line up with TRBD2. Unmatched junction bases numbered 10, after V lost 2 bases and J lost 12 bases. This CDR3 contains 15 residues. Looked up from germline, CDR1 is MNHEY and CDR2 is SVGAGI. In DNA, the CDR3 is TGTGCCAGCAGTTACGGTATGGGGAGGGTATCCGTCCTGACTTTC. It yields the protein CASSYGMGRVSVLTF.

The chain is built from TRBV4-1 and TRBJ2-7, with D unresolved. The CDR3 extends over 13 amino acids. Between the trimmed V and J ends, which lost 1 base and 6 bases, there was a span of 10 bases. Germline loops: CDR1 MGHRA, CDR2 YSYEKL. The CDR3 region has the DNA TGCGCCAGCAGCCAAGTACCTGCCAGCGAGCAGTACTTC. It yields the protein CASSQVPASEQYF.

V usage is TRBV6-5 and J usage is TRBJ2-2, with D possibly matching TRBD2 (5 bases). The CDR3 consists of 15 residues. Germline assignment: CDR1 MNHEY and CDR2 SVGAGI. V gave up 1 base and J gave up 0 bases, with 6 bases separating them. The CDR3 region has the DNA TGTGCCAGCAGTTACTGGCGGGCGAACACCGGGGAGCTGTTTTTT. Its translation is CASSYWRANTGELFF.